This T cell receptor beta chain was identified during a study of shared clonotypes between healthy human individuals. Original data processing: Filtering differed for immunoSEQ, which gave only junction sequences without quality scores. Profiling relied on immunoSEQ multiplex PCR, and the TCRdb table lists in-frame clones only, not all of them. V and J calls and clone size are as listed in that table; D and trimming were resolved from the DNA. The sample has 2,500,000 or so clones, 93% seen once. Per the germline V gene, CDR1 is LGHNA and CDR2 is YNFKEQ. This CDR3 contains 17 residues. As to this clone: One end of the junction is discordant with germline, which a read error may explain.

The receptor's source is a man younger than 30 in good health. Some clones in this sample may be carry-over from other donors' samples. Input material: naive CD4+ T cells from PBMCs. Subset defined: CD45RA+ positively selected. V is TRBV4-2 and J is TRBJ1-5; 9 bases are shared with TRBD1. The CDR3 spells CASSPRQGEGSIQPQHF. The CDR3 nucleotides are TGTGCCAGCAGCCCGCGACAGGGGGAGGGAAGCATTCAGCCCCAGCATTTT.